The sample holds one count of the clone carrying this TCR beta chain. The antigen is undetermined. These data originate in a study of T cells in narcolepsy. About the study: Enrolled donors included narcolepsy type 1 or type 2 patients and healthy controls. The study's findings and limits: In some patient and control memory CD4+ samples, autoreactive clones were absent. Healthy controls reportedly lacked the autoreactive clonotypes serially found in patients' blood.

The protocol was immunoSEQ multiplex PCR, while the TCRdb copy is restricted to in-frame clones and leaves out a portion. This repertoire shows 20,000 to 30,000 clones, 75% to 90% found once; its top ten account for about 1.3%. The junction had 13 bases not matched to a gene; V was cut back by 2 bases and J by 8 bases. Germline CDR1 KGHSH, CDR2 LQKENI. The CDR3 totals 17 residues. This chain links TRBV18 with TRBJ1-2, with TRBD1 matching 11 bases. The sample taken for sequencing was CD45RA- memory CD4+ T cells from PBMCs. The clonotype originates from a human donor with narcolepsy. The CDR3 DNA reads TGTGCCAGCTCACCAATGGGACAGGGGGTGATTGACGGCGGCTACACCTTC. Its translation: CASSPMGQGVIDGGYTF.